The clone carrying this TCR beta chain has only a few counts. What it binds is not known. The data stem from a study of T cell responses to AZD1222 COVID-19 vaccine. The study's findings and limits: At 160-218 and 743-854, vaccine-associated CD4 TCRs were dominant, and they spanned spike.

Trimming removed 0 bases at V and 5 bases at J, with 9 bases between. Germline V lookup: CDR1 SGHRS, CDR2 YFSETQ. CDR3 size: 14 residues. The repertoire was sequenced with immunoSEQ multiplex PCR; TCRdb's copy has only in-frame clones and lacks some. The top ten hold around 7.3% of the sample, which has almost 65,000 clones, less than 90% seen once. This rearrangement joins TRBV5-1 to TRBJ1-5; unclear D gene. This material consisted of peripheral blood, taken on day 0 of AZD1222 vaccination. This receptor was obtained from an adult in good health. DNA for the CDR3: TGCGCCAGCAGCTTGGAAAGAGGTGATCAGCCCCAGCATTTT. Its translation is CASSLERGDQPQHF.